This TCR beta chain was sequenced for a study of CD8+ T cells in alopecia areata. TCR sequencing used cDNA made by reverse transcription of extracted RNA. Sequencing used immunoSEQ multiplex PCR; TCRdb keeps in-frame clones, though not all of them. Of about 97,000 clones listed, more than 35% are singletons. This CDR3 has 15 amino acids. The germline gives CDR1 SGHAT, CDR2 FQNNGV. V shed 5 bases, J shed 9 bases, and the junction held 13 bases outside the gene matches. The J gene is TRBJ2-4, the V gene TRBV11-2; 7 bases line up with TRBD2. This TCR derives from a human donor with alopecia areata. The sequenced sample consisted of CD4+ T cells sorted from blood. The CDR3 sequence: CASSLSRAGVGIQYF. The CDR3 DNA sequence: TGTGCCAGCAGCCTCTCGAGGGCGGGAGTGGGCATTCAGTACTTC.